The rows below give T cell receptor beta chains drawn from one sample of a study of control samples from healthy donors and cancer patients. TCRdb keeps only in-frame clones here, not all; method: immunoSEQ multiplex PCR. The sample has about 73,000 clones, around 94% seen once; the top ten hold 6.2%. The sample was blood. The origin of the receptors is a woman aged 40 to 50 in good health. CDR3s include the opening cysteine and the closing phenylalanine or tryptophan. A D gene is named only where the DNA matches it firmly. Rows give clone size only sometimes, using once, few, many, or a class for an expanded clone.

J: TRBJ2-2; D: TRBD2; V: TRBV6-4; size: once; DNA: TGTGCCAGCAGTGACGTGGCGGGGGGCACCGGGGAGCTGTTTTTT; CDR3: CASSDVAGGTGELFF
J: TRBJ2-7; D: .; V: TRBV7-9; size: .; DNA: TGTGCCAGCAGCCCACAACCCCCCGGGAGCTCCTACGAGCAGTACTTC; CDR3: CASSPQPPGSSYEQYF
J: TRBJ2-1; D: .; V: TRBV3-1/TRBV3-2; size: .; DNA: TGTGCCAGCAGCCAGGTTAGCCACAATGAGCAGTTCTTC; CDR3: CASSQVSHNEQFF
J: TRBJ2-1; D: TRBD2; V: TRBV7-2; size: .; DNA: TGTGCCAGCAGCTGGGGACTAGCGTATGAGCAGTTCTTC; CDR3: CASSWGLAYEQFF
J: TRBJ2-3; D: TRBD2; V: TRBV6-5; size: .; DNA: TGTGCCAGCAGTTACGGCGGGGGGAGCACAGATACGCAGTATTTT; CDR3: CASSYGGGSTDTQYF
J: TRBJ1-4; D: .; V: TRBV2; size: once; DNA: TGTGCCAGCAGTGAAGTGGGGGTTGAAAAACTGTTTTTT; CDR3: CASSEVGVEKLFF
J: TRBJ2-3; D: TRBD1; V: TRBV29-1; size: .; DNA: TGCAGCGGGAAACGACAGGGGAGCACAGATACGCAGTATTTT; CDR3: CSGKRQGSTDTQYF
J: TRBJ1-6; D: .; V: TRBV9; size: .; DNA: TGTGCCAGCAGCCCCGACAGAAGTAATTCACCCCTCCACTTT; CDR3: CASSPDRSNSPLHF
J: TRBJ1-5; D: .; V: TRBV2; size: .; DNA: TGTGCCAGCGCCGAGGGACGGTTTAGCAATCAGCCCCAGCATTTT; CDR3: CASAEGRFSNQPQHF
J: TRBJ2-2; D: TRBD1; V: TRBV7-2; size: .; DNA: TGTGCCAGCAGCGTAGGACAGGGGAGGACCGGGGAGCTGTTTTTT; CDR3: CASSVGQGRTGELFF
J: TRBJ1-2; D: .; V: TRBV6-2/TRBV6-3; size: .; DNA: TGTGCCAGCAGTTACTCTTTAAGACAGCTACCTCACAATGGCTACACCTTC; CDR3: CASSYSLRQLPHNGYTF